Described below is a single TCR beta chain sequence and its context. Its cognate antigen is unknown. The data derive from a study of cytomegalovirus exposure and HLA in healthy donors. Study details: Findings of an earlier analysis included more than 90 million unique TCR beta sequences from roughly 180 million T cells.

Each of the donors was a healthy bone marrow donor. This CDR3 is 12 amino acids long. CDR1 and CDR2 from the germline V gene are SGHNT and YENEEA. With 4 bases removed from V and 5 bases from J, the gap between germline ends came to 9 bases. Primers included in the PCR were 60 Vbeta and 13 Jbeta primers. Measured with immunoSEQ multiplex PCR; TCRdb has only the in-frame clones, and not every one. This sample has about 180,000 clones, with 80% found just once. Whole-study findings and limits: Later on, analysis showed that most CMV-associated TCR beta chains appeared to be HLA-restricted.

The rearrangement joins TRBV11-3 to TRBJ2-7, with a possible D match to TRBD2 (5 bases). Material for sequencing was PBMCs. The clonotype originates from a girl under 18 in good health and CMV-seropositive. The DNA for the CDR3 is TGTGCCAGCAGCTCCTCGCGGGACGAGCAGTACTTC. As protein: CASSSSRDEQYF.